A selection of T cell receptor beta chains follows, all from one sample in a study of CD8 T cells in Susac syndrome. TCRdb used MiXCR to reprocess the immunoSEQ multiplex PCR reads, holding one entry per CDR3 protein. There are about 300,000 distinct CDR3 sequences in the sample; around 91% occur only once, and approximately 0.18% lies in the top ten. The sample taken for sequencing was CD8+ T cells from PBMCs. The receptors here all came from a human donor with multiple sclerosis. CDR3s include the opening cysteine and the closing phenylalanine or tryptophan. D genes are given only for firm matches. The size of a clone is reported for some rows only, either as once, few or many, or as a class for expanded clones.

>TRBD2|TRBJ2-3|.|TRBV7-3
TGTGCCAGCAGCCCAAGCCTCCTAGCGGGTGGCTCTTATACGCAGTATTTT
CASSPSLLAGGSYTQYF
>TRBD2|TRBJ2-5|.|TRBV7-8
TGTGCCAGCAGCTCAATAAGAGCGGGGGGACAAGAGACCCAGTACTTC
CASSSIRAGGQETQYF
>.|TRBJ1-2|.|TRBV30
TGTGCCTTGCATGCAGGGTATGGCTACACCTTC
CALHAGYGYTF
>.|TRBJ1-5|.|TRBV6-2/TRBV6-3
TGTGCCAGCAGTTGGGGTGTCGGGACCCAGCATTTT
CASSWGVGTQHF
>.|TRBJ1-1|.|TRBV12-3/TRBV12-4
TGTGCCAGCAGTTTGGGACTGAAGAACACTGAAGCTTTCTTT
CASSLGLKNTEAFF
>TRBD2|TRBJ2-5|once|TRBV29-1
TGCAGCGGGGAAAGGGGTAGCGGGTCTTCGGAGACCCAGTACTTC
CSGERGSGSSETQYF
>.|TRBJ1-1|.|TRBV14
TGTGCCAGCAGCCAAGGGGGCGCGTTGTACACTGAAGCTTTCTTT
CASSQGGALYTEAFF
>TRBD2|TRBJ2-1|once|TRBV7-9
TGTGCCAGCAGCCCCCTACAGGGGCGGGAGGGATGGAATGAGCAGTTCTTC
CASSPLQGREGWNEQFF
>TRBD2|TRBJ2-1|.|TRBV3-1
TGTGCCAGCAGCCACTTGAATAGCGGGGGGGCCAATGAGCAGTTCTTC
CASSHLNSGGANEQFF
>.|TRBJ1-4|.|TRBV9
TGTGCCAGCAGCGTATCCGGGGCGTCTGGAGAAAAACTGTTTTTT
CASSVSGASGEKLFF
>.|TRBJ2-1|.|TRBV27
TGTGCCAGCAGTTCTGGGGGGCCCCCTACCTACAATGAGCAGTTCTTC
CASSSGGPPTYNEQFF
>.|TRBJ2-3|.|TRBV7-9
TGTGCCAACAGCCTCGTGGCGGGTACAGATACGCAGTATTTT
CANSLVAGTDTQYF
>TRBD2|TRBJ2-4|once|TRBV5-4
TGTGCCAGCTCGAGGCTAGCGGGAGTCGGATCCAAAAACATTCAGTACTTC
CASSRLAGVGSKNIQYF
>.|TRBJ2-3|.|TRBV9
TGTGCCAGCTCACCGTGGGCCACAGATACGCAGTATTTT
CASSPWATDTQYF
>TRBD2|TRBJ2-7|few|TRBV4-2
TGTGCCAGCAGCCAAGAAGGTGGAGCGGGGAGCTCCTACGAGCAGTACTTC
CASSQEGGAGSSYEQYF
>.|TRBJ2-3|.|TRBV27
TGTGCCAGCAGCCTAGAAGCCTCAACGGCAGATACGCAGTATTTT
CASSLEASTADTQYF
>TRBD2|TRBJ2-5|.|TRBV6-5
TGTGCCAGCAGTTACTCTGGCGGGGGGTTAGTGACCCAGTACTTC
CASSYSGGGLVTQYF
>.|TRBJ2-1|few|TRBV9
TGTGCCAGCAGTGCCAACAATGAGCAGTTCTTC
CASSANNEQFF
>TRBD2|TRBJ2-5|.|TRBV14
TGTGCCAGCAGCCAAGAATTAGGACTAGCGTGGGAGACCCAGTACTTC
CASSQELGLAWETQYF
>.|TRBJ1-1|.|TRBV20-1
TGCAGTGCTAGCGATCCAACGCGAGGGGGTGGGGACACTGAAGCTTTCTTT
CSASDPTRGGGDTEAFF